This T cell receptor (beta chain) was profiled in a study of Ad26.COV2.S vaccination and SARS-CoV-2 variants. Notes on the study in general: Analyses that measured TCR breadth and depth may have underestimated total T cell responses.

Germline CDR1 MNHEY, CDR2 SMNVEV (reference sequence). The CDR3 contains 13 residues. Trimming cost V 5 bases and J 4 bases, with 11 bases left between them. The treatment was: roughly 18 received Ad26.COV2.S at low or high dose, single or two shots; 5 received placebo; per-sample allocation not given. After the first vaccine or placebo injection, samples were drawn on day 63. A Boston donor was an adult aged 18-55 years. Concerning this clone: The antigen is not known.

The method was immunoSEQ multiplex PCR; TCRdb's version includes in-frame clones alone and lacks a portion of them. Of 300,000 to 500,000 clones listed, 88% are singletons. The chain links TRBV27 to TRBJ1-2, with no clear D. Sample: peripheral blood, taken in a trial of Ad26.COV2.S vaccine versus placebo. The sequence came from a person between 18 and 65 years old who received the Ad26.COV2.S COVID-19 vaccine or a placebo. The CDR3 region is CASSPSEGYGYTF. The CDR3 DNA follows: TGTGCCAGCAGTCCCTCCGAAGGCTATGGCTACACCTTC.